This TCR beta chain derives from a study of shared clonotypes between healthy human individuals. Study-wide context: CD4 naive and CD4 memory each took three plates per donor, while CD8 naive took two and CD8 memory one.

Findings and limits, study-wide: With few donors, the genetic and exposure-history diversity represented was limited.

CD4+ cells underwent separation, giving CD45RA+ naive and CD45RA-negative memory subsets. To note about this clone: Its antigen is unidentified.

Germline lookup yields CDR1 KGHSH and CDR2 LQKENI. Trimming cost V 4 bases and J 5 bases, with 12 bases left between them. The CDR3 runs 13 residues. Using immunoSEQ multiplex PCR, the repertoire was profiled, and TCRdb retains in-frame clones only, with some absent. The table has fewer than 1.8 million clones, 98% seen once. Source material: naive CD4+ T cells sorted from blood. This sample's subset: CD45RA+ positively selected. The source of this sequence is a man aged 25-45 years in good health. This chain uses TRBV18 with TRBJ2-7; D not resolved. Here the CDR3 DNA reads TGTGCCAGCTCACGAAGGGTTCAGGACGAGCAGTACTTC. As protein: CASSRRVQDEQYF.